The 23 T cell receptor beta chains reported below all come from one sample, sequenced in a study of blood T cells in healthy people across ages. The use of a sample-barcoded 5' primer and a J-beta primer mix characterized a second PCR of roughly 7 to 12 cycles. TCRdb re-called the 5' RACE reads through MiXCR, storing one row per CDR3 protein. The table shows roughly 500,000 distinct CDR3 sequences, with about 25% occurring only once. Sequencing was done on a sample of blood. The receptors shown here come from a woman between 65 and 79 years old in good health.

J is TRBJ2-7 and V is TRBV4-1, with D perhaps TRBD2 (5 bases). V was pared by 0 bases and J by 2 bases, with 14 bases between. Germline V gene data show CDR1 as MGHRA and CDR2 as YSYEKL. CDR3 length equals 16 residues. The CDR3, as DNA: TGCGCCAGCAGCCAAGATAGGACTCCGCTCCCCTACGAGCAGTACTTC. Encoded protein: CASSQDRTPLPYEQYF.

The rearrangement joins TRBV19 to TRBJ1-4, with D perhaps matching TRBD1 (6 bases). Trimming left V 8 bases short and J 8 bases short, with 21 bases between. Germline lookup yields CDR1 LNHDA and CDR2 SQIVND (reference sequence). The CDR3 is 15 residues long. CDR3 sequence: CASPRQDPRGEKLFF. CDR3 sequence (DNA): TGTGCCAGTCCCCGACAGGACCCTAGGGGAGAAAAACTGTTTTTT.

The chain recombines TRBV7-9 with TRBJ2-2, with 7 bases matching TRBD1. The CDR3 spans 15 residues. Germline assignment: CDR1 SEHNR and CDR2 FQNEAQ (reference sequence). V dropped 5 bases and J dropped 5; count of bases not matched to a gene: 8. The CDR3 reads CASSLRDSETGELFF. The CDR3 region has the DNA TGTGCCAGCAGCCTCCGGGACAGCGAAACCGGGGAGCTGTTTTTT.

The V gene is TRBV6-5, the J gene TRBJ2-7; 7 bases align to TRBD1. After removal of 5 bases from V and 4 bases from J, the junction contained 5 bases not matched to a gene. Germline values: CDR1 MNHEY, CDR2 SVGAGI. The CDR3 contains 13 residues. DNA for the CDR3: TGTGCCAGCAGTCGGTCCAGGGGGTACGAGCAGTACTTC. This encodes CASSRSRGYEQYF.

There are a few counts of this clonotype. The chain has TRBV5-1 and TRBJ1-4, with D perhaps matching TRBD1 (5 bases). Germline CDR1 SGHRS, CDR2 YFSETQ. V lost 3 bases and J lost 2, with 8 bases in between. The CDR3 length is 14 residues. The CDR3 DNA is TGCGCCAGCAGCTGGGGCAGGACTAATGAAAAACTGTTTTTT. Amino acid sequence: CASSWGRTNEKLFF.

This clonotype was recorded many times. This chain uses TRBV5-1 with TRBJ2-5; no clear D gene. V lost 3 bases, J lost 2 bases, and 11 bases lay in between. The germline gives CDR1 SGHRS, CDR2 YFSETQ. This CDR3 region has 14 residues. CDR3 sequence: CASSYPGRQETQYF. The CDR3 DNA reads TGCGCCAGCAGCTACCCCGGGCGACAAGAGACCCAGTACTTC.

J is TRBJ2-1 and V is TRBV10-3; 7 bases fit TRBD2. The J call may be incorrect, as the DNA end agrees better with TRBJ2-5. The CDR3 has 13 amino acids. CDR1 is ENHRY, CDR2 SYGVKD, per germline. The CDR3 sequence: CAIRGGGAETQYF. The CDR3 nucleotides read TGTGCCATACGCGGGGGAGGCGCAGAGACCCAGTACTTC.

In its sample, this clonotype was seen a few times. The chain uses TRBV7-2 and TRBJ2-6; no clear D gene. Germline V CDR1 and CDR2: SGHTA, FQGNSA. This CDR3 is 15 amino acids long. V lost 3 bases to trimming and J lost 0 bases, with 6 bases between them. CDR3 residues: CASSFRRSGANVLTF. The CDR3 DNA reads TGTGCCAGCAGCTTCCGGCGCTCTGGGGCCAACGTCCTGACTTTC.

The chain is built from TRBV6-5 and TRBJ2-5, with 10 bases that match TRBD2. The CDR3 runs to 15 residues. Germline-derived CDR1 and CDR2 are MNHEY and SVGAGI. The V and J ends lost 1 base and 3 bases, in that order; junction bases with no gene match: 2. The CDR3 nucleotides read TGTGCCAGCAGTTACTTCCTAGCGGGGGAAGAGACCCAGTACTTC. It specifies CASSYFLAGEETQYF.

This clonotype showed up just a few times. The chain employs TRBV2 and TRBJ1-2; TRBD1 aligns across 8 bases. With 1 base clipped from V and 8 bases from J, the junction kept 9 bases outside the gene matches. Germline V gives CDR1 SNHLY, CDR2 FYNNEI. This CDR3 is 15 amino acids long. This CDR3 is CASSEGTGSRTGYTF. The DNA of the CDR3 is TGTGCCAGCAGTGAAGGGACAGGGTCTCGGACGGGCTACACCTTC. Full variable domain (outside the CDR3, taken from reference TRBV2 and TRBJ1-2): EPEVTQTPSHQVTQMGQEVILRCVPISNHLYFYWYRQILGQKVEFLVSFYNNEISEKSEIFDDQFSVERPDGSNFTLKIRSTKLEDSAMYFCASSEGTGSRTGYTFGSGTRLTVV.

The gene calls are TRBV29-1 and TRBJ1-5, with TRBD1 identical over 7 bases. This CDR3 is 12 amino acids long. Germline trimming cut 6 bases from V and 5 bases from J; bases unmatched to any gene: 4. The germline V gene encodes CDR1 SQVTM and CDR2 ANQGSEA. The CDR3 sequence is CSVSGQDQPQHF. The CDR3 DNA follows: TGCAGCGTCTCCGGACAGGATCAGCCCCAGCATTTT.

A few counts support this clonotype. The chain uses TRBV9 and TRBJ2-5, with D tentatively TRBD1 or TRBD2 (5 bases each). Germline V gives CDR1 SGDLS, CDR2 YYNGEE. CDR3 length equals 15 residues. The V end lost 6 bases, the J end lost 1 base, and 16 bases lay between the germline ends. As DNA, the CDR3 is TGTGCCAGCAACCGCTGGGCAGGGACCCAAGAGACCCAGTACTTC. Translated: CASNRWAGTQETQYF.

This clonotype was detected only a few times. The chain links TRBV2 to TRBJ1-1; 7 bases agree with TRBD1. V lost 7 bases, J lost 0 bases, and 8 bases stayed unmatched. Germline assignment: CDR1 SNHLY and CDR2 FYNNEI. This CDR3 region has 15 residues. As DNA, the CDR3 is TGTGCCAGCAAGACAGGGACAGCCCTGAACACTGAAGCTTTCTTT. Translated: CASKTGTALNTEAFF.

This clonotype has at least ten counts. The V gene is TRBV7-2, the J gene TRBJ1-5; D gene unclear. Trimming removed 1 base at V and 4 bases at J, with 11 bases between. This CDR3 region has 15 residues. Germline CDR1 SGHTA, CDR2 FQGNSA. CDR3 nucleotide sequence: TGTGCCAGCAGCTTAGTAGGCGGGAGTAATCAGCCCCAGCATTTT. As protein: CASSLVGGSNQPQHF.

This clonotype was counted only a few times. The rearrangement joins TRBV6-6 to TRBJ2-4, with D possibly TRBD2 on 5 matching bases. The germline V gene encodes CDR1 MNHNY and CDR2 SVGAGI (reference sequence). V lost 5 bases, J lost 5 bases, and 13 bases lay in between. CDR3 length: 14 residues. CDR3 region: CASSPGIDQNIQYF. The CDR3 DNA is TGTGCCAGCAGTCCCGGGATAGATCAAAACATTCAGTACTTC.

The genes are TRBV25-1 and TRBJ2-3; weak D call: TRBD1 (6 bases). The CDR3 contains 17 residues. In germline, CDR1 is MGHDK, CDR2 SYGVNS. V dropped 1 base and J dropped 1 base, with 15 bases sitting between them. In DNA, the CDR3 is TGTGCCAGCAGTGAATTTGCAGGGGCGCCCGGCACAGATACGCAGTATTTT. This gives the protein CASSEFAGAPGTDTQYF. The whole variable domain, filled in from reference TRBV25-1 and TRBJ2-3, reads EADIYQTPRYLVIGTGKKITLECSQTMGHDKMYWYQQDPGMELHLIHYSYGVNSTEKGDLSSESTVSRIRTEHFPLTLESARPSHTSQYLCASSEFAGAPGTDTQYFGPGTRLTVL.

The rearrangement links TRBV7-2 to TRBJ1-4, with D possibly being TRBD1 (5 bases). The CDR3 loop spans 13 amino acids. Trimming pared 5 bases from V and 4 bases from J, leaving 8 bases between. Germline values: CDR1 SGHTA, CDR2 FQGNSA. The CDR3 is CASSPDSNEKLFF. The CDR3 DNA follows: TGTGCCAGCAGCCCAGACAGTAATGAAAAACTGTTTTTT.

The chain uses TRBV9 and TRBJ2-5, with a weak D call TRBD1 (5 bases). The germline V and J ends were trimmed by 3 bases and 0 bases, with 12 bases remaining between them. The germline gives CDR1 SGDLS, CDR2 YYNGEE. CDR3 length: 15 residues. The CDR3 coding sequence is TGTGCCAGCAGCGCGCTGGTAGGGGACCAAGAGACCCAGTACTTC. Protein sequence: CASSALVGDQETQYF.

This clonotype was seen at least ten times. The CDR3 DNA follows: TGTGCCAGCAGCTTAGTAGGAGCGGGGGGGCTTACACAGACCCAGTACTTC. Its protein product is CASSLVGAGGLTQTQYF. The rearrangement links TRBV7-2 to TRBJ2-5, with 10 bases that match TRBD2. V was clipped by 1 base and J by 6 bases; unmatched bases: 11. Germline CDR1 and CDR2: SGHTA and FQGNSA. The CDR3 is made up of 17 amino acids.

This chain connects TRBV3-1 to TRBJ2-3; perhaps TRBD1 as D (6 bases). Deletions cut 2 bases from V and 4 bases from J, with 10 bases between. CDR1 is LGHDT, CDR2 YNNKEL, per germline (reference sequence). The CDR3 is made up of 14 amino acids. The CDR3 nucleotides read TGTGCCAGCAGCCAATCTGCAGGGGCAGATACGCAGTATTTT. Its protein product is CASSQSAGADTQYF.

This clonotype was counted only a few times. The chain carries TRBV5-1 and TRBJ2-3; D unclear. The CDR3 totals 13 residues. The V end lost 4 bases, the J end lost 2 bases, and 8 bases lay between the germline ends. Germline V CDR1 and CDR2: SGHRS, YFSETQ. CDR3 in DNA: TGCGCCAGCAGCGTCTCTCCCACAGATACGCAGTATTTT. It specifies CASSVSPTDTQYF.

The chain carries TRBV5-1 and TRBJ2-5; perhaps TRBD2 as D (6 bases). V lost 2 bases to trimming and J lost 4 bases, with 12 bases between them. Germline assignment: CDR1 SGHRS and CDR2 YFSETQ. This CDR3 is 14 amino acids long. CDR3 DNA: TGCGCCAGCAGCTTTCGACTAGGCGGAGAGACCCAGTACTTC. This encodes CASSFRLGGETQYF.

This clonotype turned up a few times. The junction departs from the called germline gene at one end, perhaps through a read error. The V call is TRBV5-1, the J call TRBJ1-4, with TRBD1 matching over 12 bases. This CDR3 spans 18 amino acids. CDR1 and CDR2 (germline): SGHRS, YFSETQ. CDR3 loop: CASGPGQGARATNEKLLF. In DNA, the CDR3 is TGCGCCAGCGGCCCGGGACAGGGGGCGAGAGCAACTAATGAAAAACTGCTTTTT.